This entry is about one TCR beta chain. TCRdb reprocessed the PCR reads via MiXCR and lists one record per CDR3 protein. The sample holds about 2,300 distinct CDR3 sequences, 35% to 50% seen once. The CDR3 sequence is 16 residues long. CDR1 is MNHNS and CDR2 is SASEGT in the germline V gene. V lost 5 bases and J 5 bases, leaving 18 bases between the germline ends. The data are from a study of immune characterization of retroperitoneal liposarcoma. The specimen was tumor tissue. This chain uses TRBV6-1 with TRBJ2-2, with D possibly matching TRBD2 (6 bases). This TCR was recovered from a male donor with retroperitoneal liposarcoma. The CDR3 DNA is TGTGCCAGCAGTTCCCTCTTAGCGGTGGGGACCGGGGAGCTGTTTTTT. It codes for CASSSLLAVGTGELFF.